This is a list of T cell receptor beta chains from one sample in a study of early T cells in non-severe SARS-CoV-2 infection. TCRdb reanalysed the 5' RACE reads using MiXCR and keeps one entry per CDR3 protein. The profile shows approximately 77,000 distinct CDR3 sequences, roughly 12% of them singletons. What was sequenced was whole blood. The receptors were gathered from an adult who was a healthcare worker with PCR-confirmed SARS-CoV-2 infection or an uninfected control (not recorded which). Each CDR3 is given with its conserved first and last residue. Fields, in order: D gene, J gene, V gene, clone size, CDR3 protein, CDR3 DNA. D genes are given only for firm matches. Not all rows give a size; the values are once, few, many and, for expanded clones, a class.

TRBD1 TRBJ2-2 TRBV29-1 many CSVYVPGQGPGELFF TGCAGCGTTTACGTCCCGGGACAGGGACCCGGGGAGCTGTTTTTT
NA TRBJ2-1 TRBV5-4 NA CASQAKDNEQFF TGTGCCAGCCAGGCTAAGGACAATGAGCAGTTCTTC
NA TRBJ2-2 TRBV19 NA CASSIDVVANTGELFF TGTGCCAGTAGTATAGACGTAGTCGCGAACACCGGGGAGCTGTTTTTT
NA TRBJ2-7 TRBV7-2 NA CASSTSPSSYEQYF TGTGCCAGCAGCACAAGCCCCAGCTCCTACGAGCAGTACTTC
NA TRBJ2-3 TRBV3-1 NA CASSRVEEQYF TGTGCCAGCAGTCGAGTCGAGGAGCAGTATTTT
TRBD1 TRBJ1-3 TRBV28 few CASRTNLDRNSGNTIYF TGTGCCAGCAGAACGAACTTGGACAGGAACTCTGGAAACACCATATATTTT
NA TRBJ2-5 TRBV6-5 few CASSDPGAKETQYF TGTGCCAGCAGTGATCCGGGAGCTAAAGAGACCCAGTACTTC
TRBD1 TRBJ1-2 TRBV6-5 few CASSSGTGGYGYTF TGTGCCAGCAGCTCCGGGACAGGGGGCTATGGCTACACCTTC
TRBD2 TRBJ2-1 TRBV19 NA CASSIPGLAVYNEQFF TGTGCCAGTAGTATCCCGGGACTAGCGGTATACAATGAGCAGTTCTTC
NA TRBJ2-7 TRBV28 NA CASSPPPRYEQYF TGTGCCAGCAGTCCCCCTCCTAGGTACGAGCAGTACTTC
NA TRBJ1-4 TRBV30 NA CAWSVGGGEKLFF TGTGCCTGGAGTGTAGGCGGCGGTGAAAAACTGTTTTTT
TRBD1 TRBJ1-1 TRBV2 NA CASSSDRGGTEAFF TGTGCCAGCAGTTCGGACAGGGGTGGCACTGAAGCTTTCTTT
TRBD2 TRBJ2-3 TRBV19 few CASQREHTDTQYF TGTGCCAGCCAGCGGGAGCACACAGATACGCAGTATTTT
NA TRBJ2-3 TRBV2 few CASRNPGNTDTQYF TGTGCCAGCAGGAACCCGGGCAACACAGATACGCAGTATTTT
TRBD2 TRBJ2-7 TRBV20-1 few CTGTSESYEQYF TGCACCGGGACTAGCGAGAGCTACGAGCAGTACTTC
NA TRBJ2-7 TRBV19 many CASSFGSSYEQYF TGTGCCAGTAGTTTCGGGTCTTCCTACGAGCAGTACTTC